Sequencing of this T cell receptor (beta chain) was carried out in a study of cytomegalovirus exposure and HLA in healthy donors. The PCR used 60 Vbeta and 13 Jbeta primers. Produced via immunoSEQ multiplex PCR; TCRdb's table is partial and in-frame only. The sample includes 150,000 to 200,000 clones, just under 80% seen only once; the top ten take around 6.1%. This clone turned up a few times. Germline loops: CDR1 MNHEY, CDR2 SMNVEV (reference sequence). The V gene end was trimmed by 3 bases and the J gene end by 8 bases; junction bases not matched to a gene: 9. CDR3 length equals 15 residues. What was sequenced was PBMCs. This chain joins TRBV27 and TRBJ2-1; TRBD2 matches 8 bases. The TCR was taken from a woman in her twenties or thirties in good health and CMV-seropositive. CDR3 sequence reads: CASSFAGGLLDEQFF. The CDR3 nucleotides read TGTGCCAGCAGTTTTGCGGGAGGACTTTTAGATGAGCAGTTCTTC.